Below, 14 T cell receptor beta chains from the same sample are listed, as sequenced in a study of somatic mutations in cytotoxic T cells in rheumatoid arthritis. Only in-frame clones appear in the TCRdb table, and some are missing; sequencing was by immunoSEQ multiplex PCR. The sample records 15,000 to 20,000 clones, 65% to 80% being singletons. Material: CD8+ T cells sorted from blood. The receptor set was obtained from an adult with rheumatoid arthritis.

This chain connects TRBV27 to TRBJ2-6; 10 bases fit TRBD1. The junction had 10 bases not matched to a gene; V was cut back by 4 bases and J by 4 bases. The CDR3 sequence is 18 residues long. Per germline, CDR1 MNHEY and CDR2 SMNVEV (reference sequence). This chain's CDR3 is CASSYATGGAIGANVLTF. The CDR3 DNA reads TGTGCCAGCAGTTATGCGACAGGGGGCGCGATCGGGGCCAACGTCCTGACTTTC.

This clone was seen a handful of times. This chain connects TRBV6-6 to TRBJ2-7; 8 nucleotides agree with TRBD1. Per germline, CDR1 MNHNY and CDR2 SVGAGI (reference sequence). The CDR3 sequence is 16 residues long. Unmatched junction bases numbered 13, after V lost 6 bases and J lost 3 bases. CDR3 nucleotide sequence: TGTGCCAGCAGCAGAGCGCCGACAGGGGTTTTCTACGAGCAGTACTTC. Encoded protein: CASSRAPTGVFYEQYF.

This clone has a handful of counts. The chain couples TRBV27 to TRBJ2-7; D possibly uses TRBD1 or TRBD2 (5 bases each). Trimming stripped 3 bases from V and 0 bases from J, with 9 bases between. CDR1 is MNHEY and CDR2 is SMNVEV in the germline V gene (reference sequence). The CDR3 has 14 amino acids. In nucleotides, the CDR3 is TGTGCCAGCAGTTTCGGGACGGCCTCCTACGAGCAGTACTTC. Encoded protein: CASSFGTASYEQYF.

The chain joins TRBV30 to TRBJ1-1; no definite D call. CDR3 length equals 14 residues. The V and J ends lost 4 bases and 0 bases respectively, with 12 bases between them. Germline CDR1 GTSNPN, CDR2 SVGIG (reference sequence). The CDR3 sequence is CAWTVGWVNTEAFF. The CDR3 bases are TGTGCCTGGACCGTCGGGTGGGTGAACACTGAAGCTTTCTTT. Full variable domain (missing parts from reference TRBV30 and TRBJ1-1): SQTIHQWPATLVQPVGSPLSLECTVEGTSNPNLYWYRQAAGRGLQLLFYSVGIGQISSEVPQNLSASRPQDRQFILSSKKLLLSDSGFYLCAWTVGWVNTEAFFGQGTRLTVV.

This chain connects TRBV11-2 to TRBJ2-5; no clear D. The CDR3 totals 13 residues. Germline lookup yields CDR1 SGHAT and CDR2 FQNNGV. The V end was cut by 0 bases, the J end by 5 bases, with 7 bases between. CDR3 sequence: CASSLEAWETQYF. DNA for the CDR3: TGTGCCAGCAGCTTAGAAGCGTGGGAGACCCAGTACTTC. The full variable domain, with the rest looked up from reference TRBV11-2 and TRBJ2-5, is EAGVAQSPRYKIIEKRQSVAFWCNPISGHATLYWYQQILGQGPKLLIQFQNNGVVDDSQLPKDRFSAERLKGVDSTLKIQPAKLEDSAVYLCASSLEAWETQYFGPGTRLLVL.

This clone appeared a few times. The J gene is TRBJ2-7, the V gene TRBV7-9; D uncertain. Germline values: CDR1 SEHNR, CDR2 FQNEAQ (reference sequence). This CDR3 comprises 13 residues. V lost 3 bases and J lost 3, with 9 bases in between. CDR3 sequence (DNA): TGTGCCAGCAGCTTTGGGGTAAGCTACGAGCAGTACTTC. This encodes CASSFGVSYEQYF.

The chain carries TRBV6-5 and TRBJ1-2; D is perhaps TRBD1 (5 bases). This CDR3 has 14 amino acids. Germline-derived CDR1 and CDR2 are MNHEY and SVGAGI. V shed 0 bases and J shed 8 bases, with 13 bases lying between them. CDR3 nucleotides: TGTGCCAGCAGTTACTCTGAGGGACCGGGAGGCTACACCTTC. This sequence encodes CASSYSEGPGGYTF.

A word on this clone: Other DNA sequences in the sample encode the same CDR3. The V gene is TRBV28, the J gene TRBJ1-3; a weak D match, TRBD1 (5 bases). The V gene lost 5 bases and the J gene lost 0 bases, with 14 bases spanning the gap. The CDR3 covers 16 residues. The germline V gene has CDR1 MDHEN and CDR2 SYDVKM. The CDR3 protein is CASSPPTVSSGNTIYF. CDR3 nucleotides: TGTGCCAGCAGTCCACCGACAGTCTCCTCTGGAAACACCATATATTTT.

The rearrangement links TRBV20-1 to TRBJ2-3; D is undetermined. The germline V gene encodes CDR1 DFQATT and CDR2 SNEGSKA (reference sequence). This CDR3 region has 10 residues. The CDR3 coding sequence is TGCAGATGCGGCACAGATACGCAGTATTTT. Translated: CRCGTDTQYF.

The V and J genes are TRBV29-1 and TRBJ2-5, with 13 nucleotides matching TRBD2. From germline, CDR1 is SQVTM and CDR2 ANQGSEA. Trimming removed 4 bases from V and 5 bases from J; junction bases left unmatched: 7. The CDR3 runs to 15 residues. CDR3 amino acids: CSVVTSGRAEETQYF. For the CDR3, the DNA is TGCAGCGTTGTAACTAGCGGGAGGGCCGAGGAGACCCAGTACTTC. Full variable domain (rest looked up from reference TRBV29-1 and TRBJ2-5): SAVISQKPSRDICQRGTSLTIQCQVDSQVTMMFWYRQQPGQSLTLIATANQGSEATYESGFVIDKFPISRPNLTFSTLTVSNMSPEDSSIYLCSVVTSGRAEETQYFGPGTRLLVL.

J is TRBJ1-5 and V is TRBV11-2; D not resolved. The CDR3 totals 14 residues. Germline assignment: CDR1 SGHAT and CDR2 FQNNGV. Trimming removed 5 bases from V and 5 bases from J, with 13 bases in between. CDR3: CASSTWDLDQPQHF. As DNA, the CDR3 is TGTGCCAGCAGCACCTGGGATTTGGATCAGCCCCAGCATTTT.

The chain couples TRBV5-1 to TRBJ2-7; 7 nucleotides line up with TRBD1. The CDR3 has 16 amino acids. In germline, CDR1 is SGHRS, CDR2 YFSETQ. The V and J ends lost 0 bases and 0 bases, in that order; junction bases with no gene match: 6. CDR3 sequence: CASSLAGTVLSYEQYF. The CDR3, as DNA: TGCGCCAGCAGCTTGGCCGGGACAGTCCTCTCCTACGAGCAGTACTTC.

The J gene is TRBJ2-7, the V gene TRBV2, with 11 bases fitting TRBD1. CDR1 SNHLY and CDR2 FYNNEI come from the germline V gene. V lost 7 bases to trimming and J lost 7 bases; unmatched junction nucleotides: 9. The CDR3 sequence is 14 residues long. The CDR3 protein is CASKTGTGGGEQYF. CDR3 coding DNA: TGTGCCAGCAAGACCGGGACAGGGGGTGGTGAGCAGTACTTC.

This chain joins TRBV6-4 and TRBJ2-1; D unresolved. CDR1 and CDR2 (germline): MRHNA, SNTAGT. V gave up 3 bases and J gave up 2 bases, with 5 bases separating them. This CDR3 is 13 amino acids long. CDR3 coding DNA: TGTGCCAGCAGTGATCGCGCCTACAATGAGCAGTTCTTC. This translates into CASSDRAYNEQFF.